Reported below is one T cell receptor (beta chain). No antigen is known for it. The sample's treatment: roughly ten-day PBMC culture with coronavirus spike peptide pools or control peptides (ViraFEST assay). The data originate from a study of vaccination and CD4 T cells after COVID-19. The overall study: As a positive control, some control cultures were given a CEFX pool, while others were given an HIV-1 Nef pool or no peptide. Study-wide findings and caveats: Median 86.3% of reactive clones detected in convalescent patients emerged only post-vaccination.

Cultured CD4+ T cell DNA underwent sequencing with the Oncomine TCR Beta short-read assay. TCRdb re-called the PCR reads through MiXCR, storing one row per CDR3 protein. The sample lists more than 20,000 distinct CDR3 sequences; approximately 51% were seen once. Trimming cost V 6 bases and J 8 bases, with 22 bases left between them. CDR1 SNHLY and CDR2 FYNNEI come from the germline V gene. The CDR3 extends over 15 amino acids. V and J are TRBV2 and TRBJ1-2; D is perhaps TRBD1 (6 bases). The clonotype originates from a human donor who had recovered from COVID-19. Sequenced sample: CD4+ T cells from blood, cultured in vitro. CDR3 nucleotides: TGTGCCAGCAGCGAGATGGGCAGGGGAGGTTTAGGCTACACCTTC. This sequence encodes CASSEMGRGGLGYTF.